This note documents a single TCR beta chain sequence. Its antigen remains unknown. The method was immunoSEQ multiplex PCR; TCRdb's version includes in-frame clones alone and lacks a portion of them. The sample records 55,000 to 65,000 clones, roughly nine tenths being singletons. The data were obtained in a study of OX40 agonist ivuxolimab in advanced cancers. The CDR3 has 14 amino acids. V shed 4 bases and J 7 bases; nucleotides not matched to a gene: 8. The germline gives CDR1 SGHKS, CDR2 YYEKEE (reference sequence). General study findings and limits: Averaged across samples, CD8+ T cells carried more expanded clones than CD4+ did.

The source is an adult with an advanced solid tumor such as melanoma, head and neck, liver or kidney cancer. The V gene is TRBV5-5, the J gene TRBJ1-2; 9 nucleotides line up with TRBD1. This specimen consisted of CD4+ or CD8+ T cells sorted from blood, obtained in a trial of the OX40 agonist ivuxolimab. The CDR3 DNA reads TGTGCCAGCAGCGAAGGGACAGGGATAAGTGGCTACACCTTC. Amino acids: CASSEGTGISGYTF.